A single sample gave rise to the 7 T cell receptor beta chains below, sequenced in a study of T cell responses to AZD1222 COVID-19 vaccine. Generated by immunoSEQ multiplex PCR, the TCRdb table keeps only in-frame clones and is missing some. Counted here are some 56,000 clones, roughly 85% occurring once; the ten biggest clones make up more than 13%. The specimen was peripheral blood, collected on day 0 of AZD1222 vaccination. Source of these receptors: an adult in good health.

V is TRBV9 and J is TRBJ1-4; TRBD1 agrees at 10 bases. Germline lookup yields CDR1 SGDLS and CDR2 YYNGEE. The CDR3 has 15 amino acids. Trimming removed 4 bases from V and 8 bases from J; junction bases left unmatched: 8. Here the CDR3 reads CASSPTGTGDEKLFF. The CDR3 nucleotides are TGTGCCAGCAGCCCGACCGGGACAGGGGACGAAAAACTGTTTTTT.

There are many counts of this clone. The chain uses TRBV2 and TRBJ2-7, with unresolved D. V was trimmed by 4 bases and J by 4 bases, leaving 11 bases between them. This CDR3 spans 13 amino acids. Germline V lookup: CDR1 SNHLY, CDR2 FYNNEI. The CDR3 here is CASSGVGLYEQYF. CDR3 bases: TGTGCCAGCAGTGGCGTCGGGCTATACGAGCAGTACTTC.

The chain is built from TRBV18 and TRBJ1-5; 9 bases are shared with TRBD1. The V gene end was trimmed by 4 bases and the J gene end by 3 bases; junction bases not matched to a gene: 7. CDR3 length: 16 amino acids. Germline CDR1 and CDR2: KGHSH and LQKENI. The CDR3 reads CASSRGQGGINQPQHF. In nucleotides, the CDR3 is TGTGCCAGCTCACGGGGACAGGGAGGGATCAATCAGCCCCAGCATTTT.

DNA for the CDR3: TGTGCCATCGCTCTCCCTAACAGGGAAAATTACTACGAGCAGTACTTC. Amino acid sequence: CAIALPNRENYYEQYF. The rearrangement uses TRBV7-6 and TRBJ2-7; D might be TRBD1 (6 bases). The germline V and J ends were trimmed by 10 bases and 3 bases, with 25 bases remaining between them. Germline CDR1 reads SGHVS; CDR2 reads FNYEAQ. The CDR3 sequence is 16 residues long. The full variable domain, completed using reference TRBV7-6 and TRBJ2-7, is GAGVSQSPRYKVTKRGQDVALRCDPISGHVSLYWYRQALGQGPEFLTYFNYEAQQDKSGLPNDRFSAERPEGSISTLTIQRTEQRDSAMYRCAIALPNRENYYEQYFGPGTRLTVT.

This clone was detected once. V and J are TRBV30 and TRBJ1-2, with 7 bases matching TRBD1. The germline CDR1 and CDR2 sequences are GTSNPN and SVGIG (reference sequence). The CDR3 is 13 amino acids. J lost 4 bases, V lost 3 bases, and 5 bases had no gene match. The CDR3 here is CAWRGDSFYGYTF. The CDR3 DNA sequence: TGTGCCTGGAGGGGGGACAGTTTCTATGGCTACACCTTC.

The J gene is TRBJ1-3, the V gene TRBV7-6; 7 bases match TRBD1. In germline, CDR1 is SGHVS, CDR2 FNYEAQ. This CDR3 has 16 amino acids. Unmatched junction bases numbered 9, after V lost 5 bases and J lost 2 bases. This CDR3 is CASSPRQGSTGNTIYF. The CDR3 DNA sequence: TGTGCCAGCAGCCCAAGACAGGGATCGACTGGAAACACCATATATTTT.

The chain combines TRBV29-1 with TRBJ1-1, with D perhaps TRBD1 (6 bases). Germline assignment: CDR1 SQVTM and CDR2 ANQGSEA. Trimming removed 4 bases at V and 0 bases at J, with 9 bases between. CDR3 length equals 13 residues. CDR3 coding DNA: TGCAGCGTTGTCGGGGACATGAACACTGAAGCTTTCTTT. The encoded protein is CSVVGDMNTEAFF.